The 3 T cell receptor beta chains in this list originate from one sample, sequenced in a study of graft-versus-host responses after intestinal transplantation. These TCRs are of unknown antigen specificity. Data came from immunoSEQ multiplex PCR; TCRdb stores just in-frame clones and leaves some out. This table holds over 100,000 clones, roughly nine tenths found once. The specimen was unstimulated CD4+ T cells sorted from spleen or lymph node cells, collected before transplant. The receptors were gathered from a human donor who was the organ donor for an intestinal transplant.

The chain joins TRBV9 to TRBJ1-6; no clear D gene. This CDR3 spans 15 amino acids. The V end was cut by 0 bases, the J end by 5 bases, with 9 bases between. Germline V CDR1 and CDR2: SGDLS, YYNGEE. The CDR3 DNA sequence: TGTGCCAGCAGCGTAGTCCCCAGCCATAATTCACCCCTCCACTTT. It yields the protein CASSVVPSHNSPLHF.

The gene calls are TRBV2 and TRBJ1-1; D might be TRBD1 (5 bases). CDR3 size: 15 residues. Germline loops: CDR1 SNHLY, CDR2 FYNNEI. V gave up 5 bases and J gave up 5 bases, with 18 bases separating them. CDR3 amino acids: CASSSFGGFRTEAFF. CDR3 DNA sequence: TGTGCCAGCAGTTCCTTCGGGGGGTTTAGAACTGAAGCTTTCTTT.

The chain combines TRBV27 with TRBJ1-1, with 8 nucleotides matching TRBD1. The CDR3 totals 16 residues. Trimming removed 8 bases from V and 0 bases from J; junction bases left unmatched: 11. CDR1 is MNHEY and CDR2 is SMNVEV in the germline V gene (reference sequence). CDR3 residues: CASSLRPGGMNTEAFF. The CDR3 DNA sequence: TGTGCCAGCTCCCTTCGGCCAGGGGGCATGAACACTGAAGCTTTCTTT.